Presented here are 12 T cell receptor beta chains from one specimen sequenced in a study of blood T cell repertoires in COVID-19. Method: immunoSEQ multiplex PCR; TCRdb's copy keeps in-frame clones and lacks some. Of 95,000 to 150,000 clones listed, roughly 84% are singletons. Sequenced input: peripheral blood. The receptors were gathered from a woman aged 80 or over with acute or convalescent COVID-19.

This clone was picked up a small number of times. This chain joins TRBV5-1 and TRBJ2-4, with D tentatively TRBD1 (6 bases). The germline gives CDR1 SGHRS, CDR2 YFSETQ. CDR3 size: 14 residues. Trimming removed 0 bases at V and 4 bases at J, with 8 bases between. CDR3: CASSLGDIKNIQYF. CDR3 sequence (DNA): TGCGCCAGCAGCTTGGGGGACATAAAAAACATTCAGTACTTC.

J is TRBJ2-7 and V is TRBV15; D possibly corresponds to TRBD1 (5 bases). The germline V and J ends were trimmed by 1 base and 3 bases, with 10 bases remaining between them. Germline V lookup: CDR1 LNHNV, CDR2 YYDKDF (reference sequence). This CDR3 spans 14 amino acids. In DNA, the CDR3 is TGTGCCACCAGCAGAGTAGGGGTTGGCTACGAGCAGTACTTC. It is translated as CATSRVGVGYEQYF.

On this clone: This specimen includes other DNA sequences encoding the same CDR3. CDR3 sequence: CASSVGQGTGELFF. CDR3 nucleotide sequence: TGTGCCAGCAGCGTAGGTCAGGGGACCGGGGAGCTGTTTTTT. The V gene is TRBV9, the J gene TRBJ2-2; tentative D call: TRBD1 (6 bases). Deletions cut 0 bases from V and 5 bases from J, with 8 bases between. The CDR3 runs to 14 residues. CDR1 is SGDLS, CDR2 YYNGEE, per germline.

This clone has more than one count but fewer than ten. The chain has TRBV2 and TRBJ1-1; 9 bases match TRBD1. The V segment lost 6 bases and the J segment 5 bases; nucleotides outside the gene matches: 4. The CDR3 is 13 residues long. The germline V gene has CDR1 SNHLY and CDR2 FYNNEI. The CDR3 DNA reads as TGTGCCAGCAGGGACAGGGGTGGGACTGAAGCTTTCTTT. Translated, it gives CASRDRGGTEAFF.

This clone was counted a single time. This sequence joins TRBV5-1 and TRBJ1-2; 7 positions agree with TRBD1. This CDR3 spans 14 amino acids. Trimming cost V 4 bases and J 8 bases; bases outside gene matches: 11. Germline V gene lookup returns CDR1 SGHRS and CDR2 YFSETQ. The CDR3 nucleotides read TGCGCCAGCAGCCCCACCCCTCAGGGGGACGGCTACACCTTC. This translates into CASSPTPQGDGYTF. Drawing the rest from reference TRBV5-1 and TRBJ1-2, the complete variable domain is KAGVTQTPRYLIKTRGQQVTLSCSPISGHRSVSWYQQTPGQGLQFLFEYFSETQRNKGNFPGRFSGRQFSNSRSEMNVSTLELGDSALYLCASSPTPQGDGYTFGSGTRLTVV.

The rearrangement links TRBV28 to TRBJ1-3; 12 positions agree with TRBD1. From germline, CDR1 is MDHEN and CDR2 SYDVKM. The CDR3 spans 19 residues. J was trimmed by 4 bases and V by 3 bases; bases with no gene match: 13. CDR3 sequence: CASSFWGTGGAIVGNTIYF. The CDR3 DNA reads TGTGCCAGCAGTTTCTGGGGGACAGGGGGCGCGATCGTCGGAAACACCATATATTTT.

The V call is TRBV7-9, the J call TRBJ2-3; D possibly corresponds to TRBD1 (6 bases). In germline, CDR1 is SEHNR, CDR2 FQNEAQ (reference sequence). V lost 1 base to trimming and J lost 2 bases, with 13 bases between them. CDR3 length equals 16 residues. The CDR3 DNA sequence: TGTGCCAGCAGCTTAGTAGCTACAGGGAACACAGATACGCAGTATTTT. This translates into CASSLVATGNTDTQYF.

The CDR3, as DNA: TGTGCCGTGAGGAGCGGGGGACAGTACGAGCAGTACTTC. It translates to CAVRSGGQYEQYF. V and J are TRBV6-5 and TRBJ2-7, with a weak D call TRBD2 (8 bases). The V gene lost 11 bases and the J gene lost 4 bases, with 18 bases spanning the gap. The CDR3 consists of 13 residues. The germline V gene has CDR1 MNHEY and CDR2 SVGAGI.

The chain uses TRBV4-2 and TRBJ2-1, with TRBD2 matching over 9 bases. The germline V gene encodes CDR1 LGHNA and CDR2 YNFKEQ. Trimming at V came to 1 base and at J to 2 bases, leaving 6 bases not matched to a gene. CDR3 length: 17 residues. Written as DNA, the CDR3 is TGTGCCAGCAGCCAAGCCGGCGGGGGGGTCCCCTACAATGAGCAGTTCTTC. Amino acids: CASSQAGGGVPYNEQFF.

The chain employs TRBV28 and TRBJ1-4, with a tentative D call TRBD1 (5 bases). V lost 2 bases and J lost 5, with 9 bases in between. The CDR3 is 14 residues long. The germline V gene encodes CDR1 MDHEN and CDR2 SYDVKM. The CDR3 nucleotides are TGTGCCAGCAGTTTAAGGGGCGAGAATGAAAAACTGTTTTTT. It is translated as CASSLRGENEKLFF.

The sample holds a few counts of this clone. This rearrangement joins TRBV9 to TRBJ2-2; D ambiguous. V was trimmed by 0 bases and J by 4 bases, leaving 7 bases between them. The CDR3 sequence is 14 residues long. CDR1 is SGDLS and CDR2 is YYNGEE in the germline V gene. The CDR3 DNA reads as TGTGCCAGCAGCGTAGGGGCGAGCACCGGGGAGCTGTTTTTT. Translation: CASSVGASTGELFF.

The sample holds a few counts of this clone. The rearrangement links TRBV6-5 to TRBJ2-7; no clear D gene. Between the trimmed V and J ends, which lost 6 bases and 5 bases, there was a span of 14 bases. In germline, CDR1 is MNHEY, CDR2 SVGAGI. The CDR3 extends over 13 amino acids. In DNA, the CDR3 is TGTGCCAGCAGAGCCGGGTTATACGACGAGCAGTACTTC. It encodes CASRAGLYDEQYF.